The clone carrying this T cell receptor (beta chain) was seen a handful of times. These data originate in a study of T-cell reconstitution after alpha-beta-depleted transplantation in children. Researchers prepared the TCRbeta library using unique molecular identifiers, the study reports. TCRdb reanalysed the PCR reads using MiXCR and keeps one entry per CDR3 protein. The sample has about 370,000 distinct CDR3 sequences, roughly 22% seen once. The CDR3 has 16 residues. J gave up 7 bases and V 0 bases, and 8 bases lay outside the gene matches. Germline V gene lookup returns CDR1 MNHEY and CDR2 SVGEGT. The receptor was derived from a human donor who donated a stem cell graft to a child with acute myeloid leukemia. The sample in question was PBMCs from the stem cell graft donor, obtained from the stem cell graft. The chain uses TRBV6-2 or TRBV6-3 and TRBJ2-1, with TRBD2 matching 8 bases. Here the CDR3 reads CASSYSPNRLANEQFF. The CDR3 DNA reads TGTGCCAGCAGTTACTCACCAAACCGACTAGCGAATGAGCAGTTCTTC.